A single sample is the source of the 9 T cell receptor beta chains below, sequenced in a study of blood T cell repertoires in COVID-19. Produced via immunoSEQ multiplex PCR; TCRdb's table is partial and in-frame only. The sample includes around 370,000 clones, 91% of them seen just once. Sequenced sample: peripheral blood. These receptors all come from a woman between 18 and 29 years old who had recovered from COVID-19.

Only one count was recorded for this clone. The gene calls are TRBV19 and TRBJ1-2; no clear D gene. Germline loops: CDR1 LNHDA, CDR2 SQIVND (reference sequence). The CDR3 is 13 amino acids. Deletions cut 3 bases from V and 6 bases from J, with 11 bases between. Here the CDR3 reads CASSITSADGYTF. CDR3 nucleotide sequence: TGTGCCAGTAGTATTACTAGCGCGGATGGCTACACCTTC.

The V gene is TRBV5-8, the J gene TRBJ2-3; D uncertain. V lost 4 bases to trimming and J lost 0 bases, with 15 bases between them. The CDR3 spans 16 residues. Germline CDR1 is SGHTS and CDR2 is YDEGEE. The CDR3 protein is CASSTRARTSTDTQYF. The DNA for the CDR3 is TGTGCCAGCAGCACCCGTGCACGCACTAGCACAGATACGCAGTATTTT.

V and J are TRBV5-6 and TRBJ1-2; D unresolved. Trimming cost V 0 bases and J 0 bases, with 3 bases left between them. The CDR3 is 13 amino acids. Germline-derived CDR1 and CDR2 are SGHDT and YYEEEE. This chain's CDR3 is CASSLVSNYGYTF. The CDR3 DNA reads TGTGCCAGCAGCTTGGTCTCTAACTATGGCTACACCTTC. Full variable domain (missing parts from reference TRBV5-6 and TRBJ1-2): DAGVTQSPTHLIKTRGQQVTLRCSPKSGHDTVSWYQQALGQGPQFIFQYYEEEERQRGNFPDRFSGHQFPNYSSELNVNALLLGDSALYLCASSLVSNYGYTFGSGTRLTVV.

This clone was observed a handful of times. Other nucleotide sequences in the sample specify the same CDR3. The chain carries TRBV2 and TRBJ2-3; 7 bases line up with TRBD1. V was clipped by 4 bases and J by 3 bases; unmatched bases: 1. The CDR3 has 13 residues. Germline loops: CDR1 SNHLY, CDR2 FYNNEI. The CDR3 DNA reads TGTGCCAGCAGTGGGACAGGTACAGATACGCAGTATTTT. Encoded protein: CASSGTGTDTQYF. Drawing the rest from reference TRBV2 and TRBJ2-3, the complete variable domain is EPEVTQTPSHQVTQMGQEVILRCVPISNHLYFYWYRQILGQKVEFLVSFYNNEISEKSEIFDDQFSVERPDGSNFTLKIRSTKLEDSAMYFCASSGTGTDTQYFGPGTRLTVL.

This chain joins TRBV7-9 and TRBJ2-1; 12 bases are shared with TRBD2. Per the germline V gene, CDR1 is SEHNR and CDR2 is FQNEAQ (reference sequence). V dropped 2 bases and J dropped 5; count of bases not matched to a gene: 4. The CDR3 sequence is 16 residues long. The CDR3 reads CASSLPSGRVNNEQFF. CDR3 coding DNA: TGTGCCAGCAGCTTACCTAGCGGGAGGGTTAACAATGAGCAGTTCTTC.

This clone is a singleton in its sample. The rearrangement uses TRBV9 and TRBJ2-2, with unresolved D. The CDR3 is 15 amino acids. With 0 bases removed from V and 2 bases from J, the gap between germline ends came to 8 bases. Germline assignment: CDR1 SGDLS and CDR2 YYNGEE. DNA of the CDR3: TGTGCCAGCAGCGTAGCAGATGTTAACACCGGGGAGCTGTTTTTT. This codes for CASSVADVNTGELFF.

The CDR3 loop is CASSEITSGRVQETQYF. CDR3 nucleotide sequence: TGTGCCAGCAGTGAAATCACTAGCGGGAGGGTACAAGAGACCCAGTACTTC. This chain joins TRBV6-1 and TRBJ2-5, with 13 bases that match TRBD2. The germline V gene has CDR1 MNHNS and CDR2 SASEGT. The CDR3 length is 17 residues. J lost 2 bases, V lost 2 bases, and 5 bases had no gene match.

This chain uses TRBV24-1 with TRBJ2-3, with 7 positions matching TRBD2. The germline V gene encodes CDR1 KGHDR and CDR2 SFDVKD. The length of the CDR3 is 16 residues. V lost 0 bases and J lost 0; bases outside the gene matches: 2. The CDR3 spells CATSDLRRESTDTQYF. Written as DNA, the CDR3 is TGTGCCACCAGTGATTTGAGGCGGGAGAGCACAGATACGCAGTATTTT.

This clone was picked up one time. CDR3 loop: CASSLVSSGRDTQYF. For the CDR3, the DNA is TGTGCCAGCAGCTTAGTAAGTAGCGGCAGAGATACGCAGTATTTT. V and J are TRBV7-2 and TRBJ2-3; possible D gene TRBD2, 6 bases. The length of the CDR3 is 15 residues. Germline values: CDR1 SGHTA, CDR2 FQGNSA. V was clipped by 1 base and J by 5 bases, with 13 bases between them.